The TCR beta chain under discussion was sequenced for a study of OX40 agonist ivuxolimab in advanced cancers. Study-level results: At 0.1 to 3.0 mg/kg and by week 6, clonal expansion occurred in CD4+ and CD8+ blood T cells. Clonal expansion in partial responders at 0.1-3.0 mg/kg ranked among the lowest. Expanded clones were, on average, more numerous in CD8+ T cells than in CD4+.

Trimming pared 2 bases from V and 3 bases from J, leaving 17 bases between. CDR3 length: 16 residues. The germline V gene encodes CDR1 MGHRA and CDR2 YSYEKL. As to this clone: The antigen is unknown.

Profiled with immunoSEQ multiplex PCR; TCRdb holds only in-frame clones, not every one. The table has over 50,000 clones, 92% seen once. This receptor was taken from an adult with an advanced solid tumor such as melanoma, head and neck, liver or kidney cancer. The input for sequencing was CD4+ or CD8+ T cells sorted from blood, taken in a trial of the OX40 agonist ivuxolimab. The rearrangement joins TRBV4-1 to TRBJ2-7; D may correspond to TRBD1 or TRBD2 (5 bases each). In nucleotides, the CDR3 is TGCGCCAGCAGCCAAAGCCCGGGGACGTTTAACTACGAGCAGTACTTC. Its translation is CASSQSPGTFNYEQYF.